The rows below give T cell receptor beta chains drawn from one sample of a study of T cells after yellow fever vaccination. TCRdb re-analysed the 5' RACE reads in MiXCR, keeping a single row per CDR3 protein. The sample includes 500,000 to 550,000 distinct CDR3 sequences, just over 20% of them seen just once. This material consisted of PBMCs, taken 20 to 25 days after the first yellow fever vaccination. The receptors were sampled from a man between 18 and 29 years old who received the YFV17D yellow fever vaccine. The CDR3 runs from the conserved cysteine through the conserved F or W. D genes are given only for firm matches. Size is omitted from some rows. Given values are once, few, many or a class for expanded clones.

D gene	V gene	J gene	clone size	CDR3 DNA	CDR3 protein
NA	TRBV5-4	TRBJ1-5	NA	TGTGCCAGCAGCAATGGAGTCAATCAGCCCCAGCATTTT	CASSNGVNQPQHF
TRBD1	TRBV19	TRBJ1-1	few	TGTGCCAGTAGCTACAGGGGGGTGACCACTGAAGCTTTCTTT	CASSYRGVTTEAFF
NA	TRBV12-3/TRBV12-4	TRBJ2-3	few	TGTGCCAGCAGTTTTGGGGAATCAGATACGCAGTATTTT	CASSFGESDTQYF
TRBD2	TRBV4-3	TRBJ2-3	many	TGCGCCAGCAGCCGAGTTACCGGACTAGCGGGGTTAGATACGCAGTATTTT	CASSRVTGLAGLDTQYF
TRBD1	TRBV7-9	TRBJ2-1	few	TGTGCCAGCAGCTCCTGGGCGGACAGGGGTAACAATGAGCAGTTCTTC	CASSSWADRGNNEQFF
NA	TRBV24-1	TRBJ2-5	few	TGTGCCACCAGTGTAGCACAGAGACAAGAGACCCAGTACTTC	CATSVAQRQETQYF
TRBD2	TRBV5-1	TRBJ2-5	many	TGCGCCAGCAGCATGACTAGCGGGGAAGAGACCCAGTACTTC	CASSMTSGEETQYF
NA	TRBV14	TRBJ1-1	NA	TGTGCCAGCAGCCAAACTACAGGGCCCACTGAAGCTTTCTTT	CASSQTTGPTEAFF
NA	TRBV6-4	TRBJ1-2	few	TGTGCCAGCAGCCCGGACTCCAGGGAGTTCTATGGCTACACCTTC	CASSPDSREFYGYTF
TRBD2	TRBV5-4	TRBJ2-2	NA	TGTGCCAGCAGCTTGGGGGATCTAGCGGGGACCGGGGAGCTGTTTTTT	CASSLGDLAGTGELFF
TRBD2	TRBV7-2	TRBJ2-1	NA	TGTGCCAGCAGCCTCAAAAGCGGGGGAACCTACAATGAGCAGTTCTTC	CASSLKSGGTYNEQFF
NA	TRBV7-6	TRBJ2-1	NA	TGTGCCAGCAGCTTAGTGCCAGGCAAAAATGAGCAGTTCTTC	CASSLVPGKNEQFF
TRBD2	TRBV5-8	TRBJ2-3	NA	TGTGCCAGCAGCGTCGGACTAGCACCAGATACGCAGTATTTT	CASSVGLAPDTQYF
TRBD1	TRBV5-6	TRBJ1-2	NA	TGTGCCAGCAGCTTGGGGGACAGGCCCTATGGCTACACCTTC	CASSLGDRPYGYTF
TRBD1	TRBV4-1	TRBJ1-1	few	TGCGCCAGCAGCCAACGGGACAGGGTGATTACTGAAGCTTTCTTT	CASSQRDRVITEAFF
NA	TRBV28	TRBJ2-3	NA	TGTGCCAGCAGTTTGGGCCTTCAAACGGTGACAGATACGCAGTATTTT	CASSLGLQTVTDTQYF
NA	TRBV4-2	TRBJ2-3	NA	TGTGCCAGCAGCCAAGAGAACACAGATACGCAGTATTTT	CASSQENTDTQYF
NA	TRBV19	TRBJ1-2	NA	TGTGCCAGTAGTATGATTGTAGGGAATGGCTACACCTTC	CASSMIVGNGYTF
TRBD1	TRBV12-3/TRBV12-4	TRBJ1-2	NA	TGTGCCAGCAGTTATCGACAGGGAGCCTTCTATGGCTACACCTTC	CASSYRQGAFYGYTF
NA	TRBV18	TRBJ2-7	few	TGTGCCAGCTCACCACCGCAGGGCTCCTACGAGCAGTACTTC	CASSPPQGSYEQYF
NA	TRBV6-5	TRBJ2-7	once	TGTGCCAGCAGTTACTCGACAGGCCAGAACGAGCAGTACTTC	CASSYSTGQNEQYF
NA	TRBV10-3	TRBJ1-1	few	TGTGCCATCAGCCTAGGGAAGGACACTGAAGCTTTCTTT	CAISLGKDTEAFF
TRBD1	TRBV29-1	TRBJ2-2	NA	TGCGGAAGCAGGGGGCGAATAGGCGGGGAGCTGTTTTTT	CGSRGRIGGELFF
TRBD1	TRBV7-2	TRBJ1-1	few	TGTGCCAGCAGCCTCCAGGGGGTTGGGAACACTGAAGCTTTCTTT	CASSLQGVGNTEAFF
NA	TRBV20-1	TRBJ1-1	NA	TGCAGTGCTAGGGACAGTAACACTGAAGCTTTCTTT	CSARDSNTEAFF
NA	TRBV5-6	TRBJ2-2	many	TGTGCCAGCAGCAGATACGGACAGAACACCGGGGAGCTGTTTTTT	CASSRYGQNTGELFF
NA	TRBV7-8	TRBJ2-5	few	TGTGCCAGCAGCCATGCCCTGGGGAAACAAGAGACCCAGTACTTC	CASSHALGKQETQYF
NA	TRBV19	TRBJ2-1	few	TGTGCCAGCAGTTTATTTTATGTGGGAACTCTATACAATGAGCAGTTCTTC	CASSLFYVGTLYNEQFF
NA	TRBV4-3	TRBJ2-3	few	TGCGCCAGCAGCCAAGATGGTGGGGGAACAGATACGCAGTATTTT	CASSQDGGGTDTQYF
NA	TRBV4-3	TRBJ2-7	few	TGCGCCAGCAGCCACAGGGTATTCGACGAGCAGTACTTC	CASSHRVFDEQYF
NA	TRBV5-1	TRBJ2-5	few	TGCGCCAGCACCATAGATGGGTCACAGGAAGAGACCCAGTACTTC	CASTIDGSQEETQYF
TRBD1	TRBV5-4	TRBJ1-1	NA	TGTGCCAGCAGCCCGGGACAGGGATATAACACTGAAGCTTTCTTT	CASSPGQGYNTEAFF
TRBD2	TRBV20-1	TRBJ2-5	NA	TGCAGTGCTAGAGCTGCCCTACCTAGCGGGTACCAAGAGACCCAGTACTTC	CSARAALPSGYQETQYF
TRBD2	TRBV7-3	TRBJ2-2	NA	TGTGCCAGCAGCCCTAGCGGGGGGGACACCGGGGAGCTGTTTTTT	CASSPSGGDTGELFF
TRBD2	TRBV7-7	TRBJ2-2	few	TGTGCCAGCAGCTTGGGACTAGCGGGGATTACCGGGGAGCTGTTTTTT	CASSLGLAGITGELFF
TRBD1	TRBV7-8	TRBJ1-3	few	TGTGCCAGCAGCGCACAGGGGAGAGGAAACACCATATATTTT	CASSAQGRGNTIYF
TRBD1	TRBV5-1	TRBJ2-3	few	TGCGCCAGCAGCTTGGCGGGACAGGGGCCACTGGATACGCAGTATTTT	CASSLAGQGPLDTQYF
NA	TRBV3-1	TRBJ1-2	few	TGTGCCAGCAGCCAAGGGGAGGAAGGCTACACCTTC	CASSQGEEGYTF
NA	TRBV7-9	TRBJ2-5	NA	TGTGCCAGCAGCTTACCCCGGGGGTCCCCTAAAGAGACCCAGTACTTC	CASSLPRGSPKETQYF
TRBD2	TRBV5-1	TRBJ2-3	NA	TGCGCCAGTGAACTAGCGGGGGGCACAGATACGCAGTATTTT	CASELAGGTDTQYF
NA	TRBV10-3	TRBJ2-5	few	TGTGCCATCGGCTTCCTAGGGGAGACCCAGTACTTC	CAIGFLGETQYF
NA	TRBV6-2/TRBV6-3	TRBJ1-5	few	TGTGCCAGCAGTTACTCGCCCAGCGTCGTGCCCCAGCATTTT	CASSYSPSVVPQHF
TRBD2	TRBV6-2/TRBV6-3	TRBJ2-1	few	TGTGCCAGCAGTTACGCAGCGGGGGCCCCCTACAATGAGCAGTTCTTC	CASSYAAGAPYNEQFF
NA	TRBV7-8	TRBJ2-6	few	TGTGCCAGCAGCTTTACAGGGTTCAACGTCCTGACTTTC	CASSFTGFNVLTF
NA	TRBV7-3	TRBJ2-1	NA	TGTGCCAGCAGCTTAATATATGCGGGGGCTTACAATGAGCAGTTCTTC	CASSLIYAGAYNEQFF
NA	TRBV12-3/TRBV12-4	TRBJ1-5	NA	TGTGCCAGCAGTTTAGTGGGGGGGCGGAATCAGCCCCAGCATTTT	CASSLVGGRNQPQHF
NA	TRBV4-3	TRBJ2-3	NA	TGCGCCAGCAGCCAAGTCGGCCGAGCAGAATCGGATACGCAGTATTTT	CASSQVGRAESDTQYF
NA	TRBV7-9	TRBJ1-4	NA	TGTGCCAGCAGCTGGCCACGGGAAAAACTGTTTTTT	CASSWPREKLFF
NA	TRBV7-2	TRBJ2-1	few	TGTGCCAGCAGCTTGAAGAGAGGCGGCGAGCAGTTCTTC	CASSLKRGGEQFF
NA	TRBV11-2	TRBJ2-5	few	TGTGCCAGCAGCTCGCAGGGGTTGGAGACCCAGTACTTC	CASSSQGLETQYF
NA	TRBV4-3	TRBJ2-1	NA	TGCGCCAGCAGCCAAGATCTCGGTGACAATGAGCAGTTCTTC	CASSQDLGDNEQFF
NA	TRBV7-2	TRBJ1-6	few	TGTGCCAGCAGCTTACTGGCAGGGAAGATGGCACCCCTCCACTTT	CASSLLAGKMAPLHF
TRBD1	TRBV7-9	TRBJ1-1	few	TGTGCCAGCAGATCTCCGGGACAGAGTTGGGCTTTCTTT	CASRSPGQSWAFF
NA	TRBV6-2/TRBV6-3	TRBJ2-7	few	TGTGCCAGCACACCGGGACTGAGCTCCTACGAGCAGTACTTC	CASTPGLSSYEQYF
NA	TRBV6-1	TRBJ1-2	NA	TGTGCCAGCAGCCGAAACGGACGGGGCGGCTACACCTTC	CASSRNGRGGYTF
TRBD2	TRBV7-9	TRBJ2-3	many	TGTGCCAGCAGCTTAGTCGGAACTAGCGGGGGCACAGATACGCAGTATTTT	CASSLVGTSGGTDTQYF
NA	TRBV7-6	TRBJ1-1	few	TGTGCCAGCAGCTTACGGGCCCTCACTGAAGCTTTCTTT	CASSLRALTEAFF
TRBD1	TRBV5-1	TRBJ2-3	many	TGCGCCAGCAGCCGGACAGGGATCGGCTCAGATACGCAGTATTTT	CASSRTGIGSDTQYF
NA	TRBV5-6	TRBJ2-7	NA	TGTGCCAGCAGCATAGTGGGGGGTCGCGAGCAGTACTTC	CASSIVGGREQYF
TRBD2	TRBV5-1	TRBJ2-1	NA	TGCGCCAGCAGCCCAATGACTAGCGGGACAAACAATGAGCAGTTCTTC	CASSPMTSGTNNEQFF